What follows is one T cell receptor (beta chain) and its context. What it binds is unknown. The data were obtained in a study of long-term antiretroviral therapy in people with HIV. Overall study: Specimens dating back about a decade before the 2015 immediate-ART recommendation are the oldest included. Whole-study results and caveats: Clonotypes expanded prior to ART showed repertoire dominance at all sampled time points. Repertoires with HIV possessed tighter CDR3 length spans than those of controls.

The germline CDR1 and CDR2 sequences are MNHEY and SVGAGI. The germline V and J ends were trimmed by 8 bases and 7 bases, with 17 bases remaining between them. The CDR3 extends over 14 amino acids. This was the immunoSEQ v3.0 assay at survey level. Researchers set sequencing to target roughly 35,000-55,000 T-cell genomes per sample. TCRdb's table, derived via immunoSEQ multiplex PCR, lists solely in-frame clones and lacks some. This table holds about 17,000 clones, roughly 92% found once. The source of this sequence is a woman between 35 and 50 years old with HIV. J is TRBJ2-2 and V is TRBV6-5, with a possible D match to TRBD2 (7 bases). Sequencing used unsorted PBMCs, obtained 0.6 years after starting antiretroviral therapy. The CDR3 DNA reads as TGTGCCAGCCGGCGGGCGGGGGCGAGCGGGGAGCTGTTTTTT. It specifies CASRRAGASGELFF.